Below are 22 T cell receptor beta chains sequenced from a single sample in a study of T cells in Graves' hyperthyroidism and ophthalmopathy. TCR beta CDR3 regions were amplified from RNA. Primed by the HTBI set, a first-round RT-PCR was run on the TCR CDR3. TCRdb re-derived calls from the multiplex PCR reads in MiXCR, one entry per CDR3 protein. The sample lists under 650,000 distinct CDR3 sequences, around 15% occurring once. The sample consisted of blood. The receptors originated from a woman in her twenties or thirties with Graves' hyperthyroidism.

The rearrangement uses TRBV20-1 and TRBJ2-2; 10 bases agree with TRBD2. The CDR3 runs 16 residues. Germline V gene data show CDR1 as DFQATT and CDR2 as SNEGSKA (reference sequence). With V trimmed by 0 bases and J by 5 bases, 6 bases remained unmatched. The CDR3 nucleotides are TGCAGTGCTAGAGATCTCCTAGCGGGAGTGACCGGGGAGCTGTTTTTT. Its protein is CSARDLLAGVTGELFF.

CDR3 region: CAWNRDRDNEQYF. Here the CDR3 DNA reads TGTGCCTGGAACCGGGACAGGGACAACGAGCAGTACTTC. The chain recombines TRBV30 with TRBJ2-7; 9 bases fit TRBD1. The junction had 6 bases not matched to a gene; V was cut back by 4 bases and J by 5 bases. This CDR3 contains 13 residues. CDR1 is GTSNPN, CDR2 SVGIG, per germline (reference sequence).

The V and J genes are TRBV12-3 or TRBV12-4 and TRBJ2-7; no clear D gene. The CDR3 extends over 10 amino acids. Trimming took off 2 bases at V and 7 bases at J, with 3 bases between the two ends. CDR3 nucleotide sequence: TGTGCCAGCAGTTTAAAGGAGCAGTACTTC. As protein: CASSLKEQYF.

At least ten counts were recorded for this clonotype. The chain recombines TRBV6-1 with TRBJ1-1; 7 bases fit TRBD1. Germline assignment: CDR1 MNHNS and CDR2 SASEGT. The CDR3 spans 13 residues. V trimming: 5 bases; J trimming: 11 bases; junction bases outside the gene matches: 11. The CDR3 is CASSQPQDRRAFF. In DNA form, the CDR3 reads TGTGCCAGCAGTCAACCCCAGGACAGGCGGGCTTTCTTT.

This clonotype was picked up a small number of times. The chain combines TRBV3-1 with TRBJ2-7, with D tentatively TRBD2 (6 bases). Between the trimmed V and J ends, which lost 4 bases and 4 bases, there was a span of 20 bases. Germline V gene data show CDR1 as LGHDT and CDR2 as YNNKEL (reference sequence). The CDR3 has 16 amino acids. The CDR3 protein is CASSPRVRENPYEQYF. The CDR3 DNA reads TGTGCCAGCAGCCCGAGAGTCCGGGAGAATCCTTACGAGCAGTACTTC.

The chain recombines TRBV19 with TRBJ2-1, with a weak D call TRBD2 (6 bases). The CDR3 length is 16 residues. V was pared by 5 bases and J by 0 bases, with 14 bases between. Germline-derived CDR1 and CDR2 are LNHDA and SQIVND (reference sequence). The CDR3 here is CASSHPGLLSYNEQFF. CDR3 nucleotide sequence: TGTGCCAGTAGTCATCCGGGACTCCTCTCCTACAATGAGCAGTTCTTC.

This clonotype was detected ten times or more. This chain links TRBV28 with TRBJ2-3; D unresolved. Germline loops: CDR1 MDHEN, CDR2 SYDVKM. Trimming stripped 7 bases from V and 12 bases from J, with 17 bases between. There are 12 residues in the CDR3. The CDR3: CASISTAQDQYF. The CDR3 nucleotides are TGTGCCAGCATCTCGACGGCCCAGGACCAGTATTTT.

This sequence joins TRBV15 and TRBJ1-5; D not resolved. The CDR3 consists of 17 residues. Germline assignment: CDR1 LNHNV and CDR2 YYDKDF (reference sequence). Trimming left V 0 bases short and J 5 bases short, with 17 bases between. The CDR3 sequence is CATSRDSSVGLYQPQHF. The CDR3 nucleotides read TGTGCCACCAGCAGAGATTCGTCTGTGGGTCTCTATCAGCCCCAGCATTTT.

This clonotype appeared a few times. The CDR3 protein is CASSRDPGLEQYF. The CDR3, as DNA: TGTGCCAGCAGCCGGGACCCGGGGTTAGAGCAGTACTTC. The J gene is TRBJ2-7, the V gene TRBV5-5; perhaps D is TRBD1 or TRBD2 (5 bases each). Trimming left V 4 bases short and J 7 bases short, with 15 bases between. The germline gives CDR1 SGHKS, CDR2 YYEKEE (reference sequence). The CDR3 is 13 residues long. The full variable domain, its missing parts supplied by reference TRBV5-5 and TRBJ2-7, is DAGVTQSPTHLIKTRGQQVTLRCSPISGHKSVSWYQQVLGQGPQFIFQYYEKEERGRGNFPDRFSARQFPNYSSELNVNALLLGDSALYLCASSRDPGLEQYFGPGTRLTVT.

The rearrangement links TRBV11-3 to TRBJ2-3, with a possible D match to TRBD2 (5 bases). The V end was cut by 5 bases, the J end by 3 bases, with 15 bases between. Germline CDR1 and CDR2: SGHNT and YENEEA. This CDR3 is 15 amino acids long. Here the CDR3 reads CASSGSFLLTDTQYF. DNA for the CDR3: TGTGCCAGCAGCGGGAGCTTTCTGCTGACAGATACGCAGTATTTT. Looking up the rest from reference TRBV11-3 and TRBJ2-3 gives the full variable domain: EAGVVQSPRYKIIEKKQPVAFWCNPISGHNTLYWYLQNLGQGPELLIRYENEEAVDDSQLPKDRFSAERLKGVDSTLKIQPAELGDSAVYLCASSGSFLLTDTQYFGPGTRLTVL.

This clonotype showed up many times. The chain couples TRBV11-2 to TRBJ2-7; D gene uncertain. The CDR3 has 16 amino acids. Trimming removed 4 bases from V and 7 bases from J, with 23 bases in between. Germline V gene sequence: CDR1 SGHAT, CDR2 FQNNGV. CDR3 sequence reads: CASSSPTRTRAWEQYF. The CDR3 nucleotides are TGTGCCAGCAGCTCCCCTACCCGGACCAGAGCGTGGGAGCAGTACTTC.

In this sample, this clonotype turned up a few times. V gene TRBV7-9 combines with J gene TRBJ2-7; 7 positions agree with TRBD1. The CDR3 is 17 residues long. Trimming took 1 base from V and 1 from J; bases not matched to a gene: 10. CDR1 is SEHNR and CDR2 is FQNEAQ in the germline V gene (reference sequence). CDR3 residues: CASSLGLRGNRSYEQYF. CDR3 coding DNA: TGTGCCAGCAGCTTAGGTCTCAGGGGGAACAGATCCTACGAGCAGTACTTC.

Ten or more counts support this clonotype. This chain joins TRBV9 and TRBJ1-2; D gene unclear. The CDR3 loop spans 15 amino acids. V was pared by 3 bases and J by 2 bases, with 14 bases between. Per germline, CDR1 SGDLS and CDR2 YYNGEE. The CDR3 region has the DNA TGTGCCAGCAGCGGGTACCGAGGCGGCAACTATGGCTACACCTTC. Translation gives CASSGYRGGNYGYTF.

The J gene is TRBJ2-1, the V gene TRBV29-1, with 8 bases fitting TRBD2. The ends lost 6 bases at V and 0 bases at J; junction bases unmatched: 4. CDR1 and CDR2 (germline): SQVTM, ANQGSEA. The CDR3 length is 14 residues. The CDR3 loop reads CSVGGGSSYNEQFF. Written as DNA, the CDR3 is TGCAGCGTCGGCGGGGGGAGCTCCTACAATGAGCAGTTCTTC.

In DNA, the CDR3 is TGTGCCAGCAGCTACGGACAGGCCAATCAGCCCCAGCATTTT. It translates to CASSYGQANQPQHF. The rearrangement joins TRBV7-8 to TRBJ1-5; 7 bases are a match to TRBD1. The CDR3 covers 14 residues. Trimming at V came to 4 bases and at J to 3 bases, leaving 3 bases not matched to a gene. Germline V CDR1 and CDR2: SGHVS, FQNEAQ.

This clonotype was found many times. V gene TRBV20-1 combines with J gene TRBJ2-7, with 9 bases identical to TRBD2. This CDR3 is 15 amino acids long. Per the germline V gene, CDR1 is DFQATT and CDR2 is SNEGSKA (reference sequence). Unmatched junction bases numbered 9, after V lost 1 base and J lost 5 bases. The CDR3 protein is CSARAPSGIGDEQYF. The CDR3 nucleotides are TGCAGTGCTAGAGCCCCTAGCGGGATAGGCGACGAGCAGTACTTC.

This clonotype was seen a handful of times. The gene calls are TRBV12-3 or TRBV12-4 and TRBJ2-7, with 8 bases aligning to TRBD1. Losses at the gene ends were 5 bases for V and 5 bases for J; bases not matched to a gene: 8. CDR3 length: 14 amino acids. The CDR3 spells CASSRQGTGHEQYF. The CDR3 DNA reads TGTGCCAGCAGTCGACAGGGGACGGGTCACGAGCAGTACTTC.

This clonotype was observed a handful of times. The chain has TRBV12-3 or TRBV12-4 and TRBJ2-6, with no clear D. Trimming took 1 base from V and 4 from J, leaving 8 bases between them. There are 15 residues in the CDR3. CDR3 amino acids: CASSLGAEGANVLTF. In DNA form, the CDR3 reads TGTGCCAGCAGTTTAGGGGCGGAAGGGGCCAACGTCCTGACTTTC.

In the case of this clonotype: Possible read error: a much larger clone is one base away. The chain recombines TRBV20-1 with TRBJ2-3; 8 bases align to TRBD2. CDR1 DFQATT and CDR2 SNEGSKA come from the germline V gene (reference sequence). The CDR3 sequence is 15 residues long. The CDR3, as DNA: TGCAGTGCCAATCCCCGACTAGCGCCGGCAGATATGCAGTATTTT. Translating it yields CSANPRLAPADMQYF.

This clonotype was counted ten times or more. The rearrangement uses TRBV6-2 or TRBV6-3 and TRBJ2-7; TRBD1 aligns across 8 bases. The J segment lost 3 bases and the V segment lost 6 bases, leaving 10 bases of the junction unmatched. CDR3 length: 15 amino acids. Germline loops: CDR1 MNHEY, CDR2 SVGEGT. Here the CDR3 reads CASRPPRDRSYEQYF. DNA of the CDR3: TGTGCCAGCAGACCCCCCCGGGACAGGAGCTACGAGCAGTACTTC.

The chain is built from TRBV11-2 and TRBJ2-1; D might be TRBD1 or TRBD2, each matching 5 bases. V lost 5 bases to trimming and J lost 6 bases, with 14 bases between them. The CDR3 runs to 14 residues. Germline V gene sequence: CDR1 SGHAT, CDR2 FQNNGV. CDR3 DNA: TGTGCCAGCAGCGCCGTCCCCGGGGCCAATGAGCAGTTCTTC. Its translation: CASSAVPGANEQFF.

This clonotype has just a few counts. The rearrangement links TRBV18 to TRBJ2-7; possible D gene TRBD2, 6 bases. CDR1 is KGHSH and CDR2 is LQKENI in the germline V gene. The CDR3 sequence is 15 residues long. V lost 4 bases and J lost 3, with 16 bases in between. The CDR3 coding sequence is TGTGCCAGCTCACTACAAGAGACTAGTCACTACGAGCAGTACTTC. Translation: CASSLQETSHYEQYF.